These 21 T cell receptor beta chains were all obtained from the same sample, sequenced in a study of human T cells and chemical hapten exposure (dated by TCRdb to the early 2020s). Library method: RACE. TCRdb shows the sequencer as NextSeq 500. TCRdb reanalyzed the raw reads on its own, using fastp at Q25 for trimming and MiXCR for clone calling, and kept in-frame beta chains. A single entry per CDR3 protein holds the most common genes and DNA from its merged rows. For this sample there are approximately 97,000 distinct CDR3 sequences; approximately 10% appear just once. In total, the top ten clones hold roughly 3.1% of the sample. According to the study, the label for this sample's time point signals: patch test 2, 6 weeks after DPC sensitization. Reading the label with the study, this specimen's treatment or condition is: therapeutic diphenylcyclopropenone sensitization with weekly scalp DPC. Source: whole blood, taken in connection with sensitization to the hapten diphenylcyclopropenone (DPC). The receptors originated from a woman aged 40 to 55 with alopecia areata. Some clones in this sample may be carry-over from other donors' samples.

This clonotype showed up many times. The V gene is TRBV28, the J gene TRBJ2-7, with D possibly TRBD1 on 6 matching bases. CDR3 length equals 14 residues. Per the germline V gene, CDR1 is MDHEN and CDR2 is SYDVKM. Trimming removed 7 bases from V and 5 bases from J, with 18 bases in between. The DNA of the CDR3 is TGTGCCAGCACTCCAGGACAGCCTTTAAACGAGCAGTACTTC. Its protein is CASTPGQPLNEQYF.

This clonotype came up many times. V and J are TRBV11-2 and TRBJ2-5; D not certain. Trimming took off 5 bases at V and 2 bases at J, with 9 bases between the two ends. CDR1 is SGHAT, CDR2 FQNNGV, per germline. There are 13 residues in the CDR3. The CDR3 protein is CASSRMFQETQYF. The CDR3 region has the DNA TGTGCCAGCAGCCGAATGTTTCAAGAGACCCAGTACTTC.

In this sample, this clonotype turned up many times. The V and J genes are TRBV5-1 and TRBJ2-1; 10 nucleotides align to TRBD1. CDR1 is SGHRS, CDR2 YFSETQ, per germline. The V gene end was trimmed by 4 bases and the J gene end by 2 bases; junction bases not matched to a gene: 9. The CDR3 has 17 residues. CDR3 protein: CASSPGLGQGAYNEQFF. DNA for the CDR3: TGCGCCAGCAGCCCTGGGTTAGGACAGGGGGCCTACAATGAGCAGTTCTTC.

This clonotype has only a few counts. The rearrangement joins TRBV25-1 to TRBJ2-7; the match to TRBD2 covers 12 bases. CDR1 and CDR2 (germline): MGHDK, SYGVNS. V shed 6 bases, J shed 6 bases, and the junction held 9 bases outside the gene matches. The CDR3 spans 15 residues. The CDR3, as DNA: TGTGCCAGCAGGAATGTGGGGACTAGCGGGTTCGAGCAGTACTTC. The encoded protein is CASRNVGTSGFEQYF.

This clonotype has a count of ten or more. V and J are TRBV6-5 and TRBJ2-7; perhaps D is TRBD1 or TRBD2 (6 bases each). CDR3 length equals 15 residues. Trimming left V 5 bases short and J 0 bases short, with 14 bases between. Looked up from germline, CDR1 is MNHEY and CDR2 is SVGAGI. The CDR3 here is CASSQYRGPSYEQYF. The CDR3 coding sequence is TGTGCCAGCAGTCAATACCGGGGGCCCTCCTACGAGCAGTACTTC.

CDR3 protein: CSARDAQVGGETQYF. The CDR3 DNA follows: TGCAGTGCTAGAGATGCGCAGGTGGGGGGTGAGACCCAGTACTTC. The V gene is TRBV20-1, the J gene TRBJ2-5, with a weak D call TRBD2 (6 bases). Per the germline V gene, CDR1 is DFQATT and CDR2 is SNEGSKA (reference sequence). V was shortened by 0 bases and J by 5 bases, with 16 bases between the two germline ends. This CDR3 has 15 residues.

This clonotype showed up many times. V is TRBV6-5 and J is TRBJ2-2, with 10 bases that match TRBD2. The CDR3 has 17 residues. The ends lost 2 bases at V and 4 bases at J; junction bases unmatched: 7. The germline V gene encodes CDR1 MNHEY and CDR2 SVGAGI. The CDR3 DNA sequence: TGTGCCAGCAGTTACGGGCTAGCGGGAGCCCGCACCGGGGAGCTGTTTTTT. Protein sequence: CASSYGLAGARTGELFF.

The V gene is TRBV12-2, the J gene TRBJ2-7. TRBV12-2 is assigned pseudogene status. This CDR3 spans 12 amino acids. The CDR3: CASRLDRLEQYF. In DNA, the CDR3 is TGTGCAAGTCGCTTAGACCGACTCGAGCAGTACTTC.

This clonotype was counted only a few times. The chain recombines TRBV7-6 with TRBJ2-5; TRBD2 agrees at 10 bases. The junction had 4 bases not matched to a gene; V was cut back by 10 bases and J by 2 bases. The CDR3 runs to 13 residues. The V gene's germline CDR1 is SGHVS and CDR2 FNYEAQ. The CDR3 here is CATGLAAQETQYF. CDR3 bases: TGTGCCACAGGACTAGCGGCACAAGAGACCCAGTACTTC.

The table lists this clonotype with many counts. The V call is TRBV20-1, the J call TRBJ1-2; unclear D gene. Germline V gene data show CDR1 as DFQATT and CDR2 as SNEGSKA (reference sequence). V was trimmed by 3 bases and J by 6 bases, leaving 11 bases between them. There are 12 residues in the CDR3. CDR3 in DNA: TGCAGTGCTAGGTGGCCGAACAATGGCTACACCTTC. Amino acid sequence: CSARWPNNGYTF.

This clonotype was seen at least ten times. The rearrangement joins TRBV12-3 or TRBV12-4 to TRBJ1-4; D possibly corresponds to TRBD1 (5 bases). Trimming pared 2 bases from V and 8 bases from J, leaving 15 bases between. The CDR3 sequence is 15 residues long. The DNA for the CDR3 is TGTGCCAGCAGTTTAAGGTCCAGGGCAGGGGAAAAACTGTTTTTT. It codes for CASSLRSRAGEKLFF.

The chain links TRBV29-1 to TRBJ1-1, with unresolved D. Looked up from germline, CDR1 is SQVTM and CDR2 is ANQGSEA. The CDR3 length is 13 residues. The V end was cut by 4 bases, the J end by 4 bases, with 13 bases between. CDR3 coding DNA: TGCAGCGTTGGCCCCGCTTGGGGCACTGAAGCTTTCTTT. Its translation is CSVGPAWGTEAFF.

This clonotype was recorded at least ten times. The chain combines TRBV28 with TRBJ2-7; 7 nucleotides agree with TRBD1. In germline, CDR1 is MDHEN, CDR2 SYDVKM. The J segment lost 3 bases and the V segment lost 1 base, leaving 9 bases of the junction unmatched. This CDR3 has 16 amino acids. CDR3 region: CASSLSGQVGSYEQYF. The CDR3 coding sequence is TGTGCCAGCAGTTTATCCGGACAGGTTGGGAGCTACGAGCAGTACTTC.

This clonotype has at least ten counts. This chain connects TRBV7-2 to TRBJ2-5, with a tentative D call TRBD2 (6 bases). There are 14 residues in the CDR3. Looked up from germline, CDR1 is SGHTA and CDR2 is FQGNSA. V gave up 5 bases and J gave up 9 bases, with 19 bases separating them. The chain's CDR3 is CASSPRREQGSQYF. The CDR3 DNA reads as TGTGCCAGCAGCCCACGGAGGGAGCAAGGATCCCAGTACTTC. Together with reference TRBV7-2 and TRBJ2-5, the CDR3 gives the full variable domain: GAGVSQSPSNKVTEKGKDVELRCDPISGHTALYWYRQSLGQGLEFLIYFQGNSAPDKSGLPSDRFSAERTGGSVSTLTIQRTQQEDSAVYLCASSPRREQGSQYFGPGTRLLVL.

V gene TRBV11-2 combines with J gene TRBJ1-2; TRBD1 is a possible D gene (5 bases). Germline values: CDR1 SGHAT, CDR2 FQNNGV. The length of the CDR3 is 14 residues. Trimming pared 5 bases from V and 4 bases from J, leaving 14 bases between. CDR3 region: CASSRDGGSYGYTF. The CDR3 bases are TGTGCCAGCAGCAGAGACGGGGGGTCCTATGGCTACACCTTC.

The chain joins TRBV18 to TRBJ1-1; no clear D gene. The germline gives CDR1 KGHSH, CDR2 LQKENI. V was clipped by 3 bases and J by 4 bases, with 12 bases between them. This CDR3 region has 14 residues. The DNA of the CDR3 is TGTGCCAGCTCACCTCCCGACATTCGCACTGAAGCTTTCTTT. It is translated as CASSPPDIRTEAFF.

This clonotype was picked up many times. The V and J genes are TRBV6-5 and TRBJ2-1; 7 positions agree with TRBD2. The CDR3 sequence is 14 residues long. CDR1 and CDR2 (germline): MNHEY, SVGAGI. The ends lost 6 bases at V and 7 bases at J; junction bases unmatched: 9. CDR3 nucleotides: TGTGCCAGCAGCCCTAGGACTAGTTTTAATGAGCAGTTCTTC. Translation gives CASSPRTSFNEQFF.

In its sample, this clonotype was seen many times. The rearrangement uses TRBV6-4 and TRBJ2-1, with TRBD2 identical over 12 bases. CDR3 length: 15 amino acids. V was pared by 5 bases and J by 7 bases, with 6 bases of the junction left unmatched. Looked up from germline, CDR1 is MRHNA and CDR2 is SNTAGT. CDR3 loop: CASSTDGLAGNEQFF. DNA of the CDR3: TGTGCCAGCAGTACGGACGGACTAGCGGGAAATGAGCAGTTCTTC.

A note on this clonotype: With a much larger clone just one base away, this may be a read error. The chain joins TRBV28 to TRBJ2-3; possibly TRBD2 for D (7 bases). The V end was cut by 7 bases, the J end by 4 bases, with 12 bases between. There are 13 residues in the CDR3. Germline V CDR1 and CDR2: MDHEN, SYDVKM. CDR3 sequence: CASISGGSDTQYF. The CDR3 DNA follows: TGTGCCAGCATCTCGGGGGGCTCAGATACGCAGTATTTT.

This clonotype was seen many times. The rearrangement joins TRBV5-4 to TRBJ2-7, with no clear D. The CDR3 contains 14 residues. Per the germline V gene, CDR1 is SGHNT and CDR2 is YYREEE (reference sequence). V was pared by 3 bases and J by 1 base, with 11 bases between. The CDR3, as DNA: TGTGCCAGCAGCTACGAGACGGATTCCTACGAGCAGTACTTC. Its translation is CASSYETDSYEQYF.

This clonotype turned up a few times. V gene TRBV30 combines with J gene TRBJ2-4; D unclear. The CDR3 has 17 residues. The germline V gene has CDR1 GTSNPN and CDR2 SVGIG (reference sequence). Trimming removed 0 bases from V and 0 bases from J, with 15 bases in between. The CDR3 reads CAWSVPGLKLAKNIQYF. CDR3 sequence (DNA): TGTGCCTGGAGTGTACCTGGCCTGAAACTAGCCAAAAACATTCAGTACTTC.